A single sample is the source of the 3 T cell receptor beta chains below, sequenced in a study of blood T cell repertoires in COVID-19. Profiled with immunoSEQ multiplex PCR; TCRdb holds only in-frame clones, not every one. The sample records hundreds of thousands of clones, around 84% being singletons. Material: PBMCs or T cells enriched from blood (not recorded which). These receptors were obtained from a man aged 35 to 55 who had recovered from COVID-19.

The chain uses TRBV6-1 and TRBJ2-7; 8 nucleotides match TRBD1. Trimming at V came to 2 bases and at J to 1 base, leaving 10 bases not matched to a gene. The CDR3 covers 17 residues. The V gene's germline CDR1 is MNHNS and CDR2 SASEGT. The CDR3 region is CASSELGRGQGSYEQYF. DNA of the CDR3: TGTGCCAGCAGTGAATTGGGTAGAGGACAGGGTTCCTACGAGCAGTACTTC.

The J gene is TRBJ1-2, the V gene TRBV5-4, with 10 bases aligning to TRBD1. The germline gives CDR1 SGHNT, CDR2 YYREEE (reference sequence). The CDR3 extends over 14 amino acids. The J segment lost 8 bases and the V segment lost 4 bases, leaving 8 bases of the junction unmatched. The CDR3 DNA follows: TGTGCCAGCAGCACCCCCGGGACAGGGGTCGGCTACACCTTC. It is translated as CASSTPGTGVGYTF.

The chain uses TRBV5-6 and TRBJ1-3, with D possibly being TRBD1 (5 bases). The CDR3 totals 15 residues. Germline CDR1 SGHDT, CDR2 YYEEEE. The ends were cut back, 5 bases at V and 4 bases at J, with 16 bases in the middle. CDR3 nucleotides: TGTGCCAGCAGGCCTGACGGGGGGGTCGGAAACACCATATATTTT. Translating it yields CASRPDGGVGNTIYF.